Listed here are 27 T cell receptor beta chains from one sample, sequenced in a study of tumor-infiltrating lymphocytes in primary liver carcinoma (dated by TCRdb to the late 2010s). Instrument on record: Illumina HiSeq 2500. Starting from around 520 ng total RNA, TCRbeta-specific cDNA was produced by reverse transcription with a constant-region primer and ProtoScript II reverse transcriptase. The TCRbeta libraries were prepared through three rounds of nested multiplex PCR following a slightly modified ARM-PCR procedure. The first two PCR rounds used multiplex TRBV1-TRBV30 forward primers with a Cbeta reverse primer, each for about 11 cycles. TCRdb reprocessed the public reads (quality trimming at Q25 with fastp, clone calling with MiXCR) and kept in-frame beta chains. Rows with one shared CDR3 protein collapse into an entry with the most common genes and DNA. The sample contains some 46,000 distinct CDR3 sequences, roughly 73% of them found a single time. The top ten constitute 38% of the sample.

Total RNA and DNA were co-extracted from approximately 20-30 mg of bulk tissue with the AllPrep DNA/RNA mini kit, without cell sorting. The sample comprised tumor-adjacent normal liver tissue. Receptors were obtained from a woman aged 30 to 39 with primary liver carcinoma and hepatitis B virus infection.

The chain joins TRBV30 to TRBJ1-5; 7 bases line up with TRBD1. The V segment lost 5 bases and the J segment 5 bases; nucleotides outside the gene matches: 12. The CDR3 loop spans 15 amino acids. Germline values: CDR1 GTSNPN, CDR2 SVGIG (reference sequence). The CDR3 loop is CAWGGGGGTYQPQHF. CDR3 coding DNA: TGTGCCTGGGGTGGGGGAGGGGGCACCTATCAGCCCCAGCATTTT.

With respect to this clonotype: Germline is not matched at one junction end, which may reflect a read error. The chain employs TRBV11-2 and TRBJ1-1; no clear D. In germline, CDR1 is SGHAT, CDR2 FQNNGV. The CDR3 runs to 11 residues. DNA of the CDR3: TGTGCCAGCAACCCCAGGACTGGAGCTTTCTTT. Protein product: CASNPRTGAFF.

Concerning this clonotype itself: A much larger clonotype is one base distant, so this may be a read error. CDR3 region: CASLEGVGELFF. The CDR3 DNA reads TGTGCCAGCTTAGAGGGGGTCGGGGAGCTGTTTTTT. This rearrangement joins TRBV19 to TRBJ2-2, with D possibly TRBD1 on 6 matching bases. The CDR3 has 12 amino acids. CDR1 and CDR2 from the germline V gene are LNHDA and SQIVND (reference sequence). V lost 9 bases to trimming and J lost 7 bases, with 12 bases between them. The full variable domain, completed using reference TRBV19 and TRBJ2-2, is DGGITQSPKYLFRKEGQNVTLSCEQNLNHDAMYWYRQDPGQGLRLIYYSQIVNDFQKGDIAEGYSVSREKKESFPLTVTSAQKNPTAFYLCASLEGVGELFFGEGSRLTVL.

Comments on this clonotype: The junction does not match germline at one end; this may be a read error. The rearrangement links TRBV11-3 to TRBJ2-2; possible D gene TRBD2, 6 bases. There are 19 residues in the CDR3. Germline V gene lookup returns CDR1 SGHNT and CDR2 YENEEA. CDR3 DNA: TGTGCCGGCAGCTTAGTGGGACTCCAACCCGGATTAATCACCGAGGGGCTGTTTTTT. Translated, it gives CAGSLVGLQPGLITEGLFF.

CDR3 nucleotide sequence: TGTGCCAGCAGCTTTCCCGGGACTAGCGGGACCAAAAACACTCCGTACTTC. This sequence encodes CASSFPGTSGTKNTPYF. V is TRBV11-1 and J is TRBJ2-4, with TRBD2 matching over 13 bases. Germline V gene sequence: CDR1 SGHAT, CDR2 FQDESV (reference sequence). The CDR3 has 17 amino acids. V lost 3 bases, J lost 15 bases, and 17 bases stayed unmatched.

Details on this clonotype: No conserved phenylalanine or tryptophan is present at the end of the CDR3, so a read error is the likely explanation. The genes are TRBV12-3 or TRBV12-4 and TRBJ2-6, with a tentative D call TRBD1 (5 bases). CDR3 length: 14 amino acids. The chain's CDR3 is CASRASSGANILTY. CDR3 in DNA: TGTGCCAGCAGAGCAAGCTCTGGGGCCAACATCCTGACTTAC.

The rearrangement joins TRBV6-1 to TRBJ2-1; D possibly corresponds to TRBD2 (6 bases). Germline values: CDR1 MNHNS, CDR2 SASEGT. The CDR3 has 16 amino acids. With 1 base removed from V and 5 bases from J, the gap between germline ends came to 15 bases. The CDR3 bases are TGTGCCAGCAGTGAAGACGGCGGGGTGGGGAACAATGAGCAGTTCTTC. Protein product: CASSEDGGVGNNEQFF.

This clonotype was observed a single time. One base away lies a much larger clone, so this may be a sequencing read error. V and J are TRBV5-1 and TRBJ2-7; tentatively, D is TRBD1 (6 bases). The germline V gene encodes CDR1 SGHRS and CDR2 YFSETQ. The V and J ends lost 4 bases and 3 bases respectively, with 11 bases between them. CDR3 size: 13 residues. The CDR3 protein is CASSRDKVYEQYF. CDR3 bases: TGCGCCAGCAGCCGGGACAAGGTCTACGAGCAGTACTTC.

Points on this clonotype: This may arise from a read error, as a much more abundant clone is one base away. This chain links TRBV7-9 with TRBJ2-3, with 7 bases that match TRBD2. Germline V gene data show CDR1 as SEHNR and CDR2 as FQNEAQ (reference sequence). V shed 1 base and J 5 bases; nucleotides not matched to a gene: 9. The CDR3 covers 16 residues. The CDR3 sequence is CASSLGWGGVIDTQYF. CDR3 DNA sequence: TGTGCCAGCAGCTTAGGATGGGGGGGAGTAATAGATACGCAGTATTTT.

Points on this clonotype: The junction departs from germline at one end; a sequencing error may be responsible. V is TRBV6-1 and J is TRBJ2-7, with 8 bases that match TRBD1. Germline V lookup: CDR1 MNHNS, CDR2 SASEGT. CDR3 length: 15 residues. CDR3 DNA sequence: TGTGCCAGCGGCCAAACAGGGGGGTGGAGCTACGACCAGTACTTC. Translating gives CASGQTGGWSYDQYF.

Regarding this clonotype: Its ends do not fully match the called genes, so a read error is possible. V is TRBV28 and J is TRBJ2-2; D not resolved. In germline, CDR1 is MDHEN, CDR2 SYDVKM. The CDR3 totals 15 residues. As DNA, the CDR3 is TGTGCTAGCAATTTAGTCGGATTGAACACCGGGGAGCTGTTTTTT. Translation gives CASNLVGLNTGELFF.

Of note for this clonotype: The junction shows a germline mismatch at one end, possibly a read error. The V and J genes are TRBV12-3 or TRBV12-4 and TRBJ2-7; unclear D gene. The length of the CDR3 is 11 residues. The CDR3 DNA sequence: TGTGTCAGCGCCAGGACCCTTGAGAAGTACTTC. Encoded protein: CVSARTLEKYF.

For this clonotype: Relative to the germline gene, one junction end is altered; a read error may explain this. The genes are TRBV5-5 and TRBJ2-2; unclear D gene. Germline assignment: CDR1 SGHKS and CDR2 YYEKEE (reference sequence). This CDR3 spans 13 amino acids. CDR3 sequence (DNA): TGTGCCGGCAGCTTGGCAGACACCGGGGAGCTGTTTTTT. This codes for CAGSLADTGELFF.

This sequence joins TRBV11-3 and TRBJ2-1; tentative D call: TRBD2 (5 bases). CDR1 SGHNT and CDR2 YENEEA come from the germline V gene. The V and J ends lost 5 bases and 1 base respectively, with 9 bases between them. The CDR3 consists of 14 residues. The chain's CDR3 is CASSGLPSYNEQFF. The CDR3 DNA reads TGTGCCAGCAGCGGACTCCCTTCCTACAATGAGCAGTTCTTC.

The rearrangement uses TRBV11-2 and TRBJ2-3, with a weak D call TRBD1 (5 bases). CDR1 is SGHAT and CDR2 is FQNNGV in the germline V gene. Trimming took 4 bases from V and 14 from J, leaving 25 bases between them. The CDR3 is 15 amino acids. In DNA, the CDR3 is TGTGCCAGCAGCTCAGGGCTGGGGCTAGGAGATAGGCTGTATTTT. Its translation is CASSSGLGLGDRLYF.

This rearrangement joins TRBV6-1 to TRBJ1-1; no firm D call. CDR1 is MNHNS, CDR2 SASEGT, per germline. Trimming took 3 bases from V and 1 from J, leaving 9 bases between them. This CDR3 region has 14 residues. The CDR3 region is CASSEYMGNTEAFF. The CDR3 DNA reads TGTGCCAGCAGTGAGTATATGGGGAACACTGAAGCTTTCTTT.

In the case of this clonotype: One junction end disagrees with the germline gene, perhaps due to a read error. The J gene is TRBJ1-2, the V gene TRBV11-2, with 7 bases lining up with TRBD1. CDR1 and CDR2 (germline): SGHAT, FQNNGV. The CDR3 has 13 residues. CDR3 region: CASTQGGSGGYTF. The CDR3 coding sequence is TGCGCAAGCACTCAGGGGGGGAGTGGAGGCTACACATTC. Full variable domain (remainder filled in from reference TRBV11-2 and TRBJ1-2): EAGVAQSPRYKIIEKRQSVAFWCNPISGHATLYWYQQILGQGPKLLIQFQNNGVVDDSQLPKDRFSAERLKGVDSTLKIQPAKLEDSAVYLCASTQGGSGGYTFGSGTRLTVV.

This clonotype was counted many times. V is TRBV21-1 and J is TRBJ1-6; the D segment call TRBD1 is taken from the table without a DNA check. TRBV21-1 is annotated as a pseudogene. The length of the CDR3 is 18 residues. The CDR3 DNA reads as TGTGCCAGCAGCAAAGGGGGGGCTGGCAGGACTAATAATTCACCCCTCCACTTT. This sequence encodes CASSKGGAGRTNNSPLHF.

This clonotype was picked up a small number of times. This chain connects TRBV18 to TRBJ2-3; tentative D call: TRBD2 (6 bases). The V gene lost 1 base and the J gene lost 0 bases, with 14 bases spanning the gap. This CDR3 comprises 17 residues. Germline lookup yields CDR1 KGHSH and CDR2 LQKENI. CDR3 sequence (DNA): TGTGCCAGCTCACCACGAGGAATTAGCGGAAGCACAGATACGCAGTATTTT. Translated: CASSPRGISGSTDTQYF.

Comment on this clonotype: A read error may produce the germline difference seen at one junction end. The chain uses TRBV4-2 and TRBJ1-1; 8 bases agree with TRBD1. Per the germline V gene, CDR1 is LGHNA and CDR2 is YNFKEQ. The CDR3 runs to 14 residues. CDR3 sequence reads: CASSLAGGRDEALF. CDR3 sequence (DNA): TGTGCCAGCAGTCTAGCAGGGGGCCGGGATGAAGCTCTCTTT.

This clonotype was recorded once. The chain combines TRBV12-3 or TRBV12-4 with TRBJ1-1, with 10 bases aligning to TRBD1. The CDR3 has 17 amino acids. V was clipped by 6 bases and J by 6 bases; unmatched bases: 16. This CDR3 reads CASSPVPGQGTGAEAFF. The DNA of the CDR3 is TGTGCCAGCAGCCCAGTCCCGGGACAGGGGACGGGTGCTGAAGCTTTCTTT.

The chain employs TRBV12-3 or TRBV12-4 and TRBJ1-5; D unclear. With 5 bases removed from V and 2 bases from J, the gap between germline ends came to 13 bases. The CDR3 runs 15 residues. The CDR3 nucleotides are TGTGCCAGCAGTCCGTGTAGAGGTGGCAATCAGCCCCAGCATTTT. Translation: CASSPCRGGNQPQHF.

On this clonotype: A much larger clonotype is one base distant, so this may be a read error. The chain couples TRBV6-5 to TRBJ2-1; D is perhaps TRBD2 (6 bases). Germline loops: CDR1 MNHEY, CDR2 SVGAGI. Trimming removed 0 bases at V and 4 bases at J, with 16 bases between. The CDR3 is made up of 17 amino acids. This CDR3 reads CASSYSFWTNGYNEQFF. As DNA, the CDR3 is TGTGCCAGCAGTTACTCCTTCTGGACTAACGGTTACAATGAGCAGTTCTTC.

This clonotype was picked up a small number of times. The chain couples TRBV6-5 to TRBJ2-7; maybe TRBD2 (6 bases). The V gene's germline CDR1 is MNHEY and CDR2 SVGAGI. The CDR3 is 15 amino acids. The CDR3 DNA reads TGTGTCAGTAGCCGGGACTCGACGGGCGGTTACGAGCAGTACTTC. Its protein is CVSSRDSTGGYEQYF.

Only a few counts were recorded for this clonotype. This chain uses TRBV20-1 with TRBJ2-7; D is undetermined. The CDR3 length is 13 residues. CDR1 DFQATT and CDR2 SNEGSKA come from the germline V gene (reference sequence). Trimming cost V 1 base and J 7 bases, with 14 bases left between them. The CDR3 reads CSARGKSPLEQYF. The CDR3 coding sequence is TGCAGTGCTAGAGGGAAATCCCCCCTGGAGCAGTACTTC.

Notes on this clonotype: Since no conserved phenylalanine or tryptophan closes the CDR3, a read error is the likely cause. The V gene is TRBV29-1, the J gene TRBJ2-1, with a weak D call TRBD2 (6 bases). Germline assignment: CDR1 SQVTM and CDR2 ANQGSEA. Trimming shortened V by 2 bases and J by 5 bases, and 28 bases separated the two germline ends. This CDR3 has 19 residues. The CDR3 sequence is CSVEIRTIGRLFRDNEQFL. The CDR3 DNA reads TGCAGCGTTGAAATCCGGACTATCGGGAGATTATTCAGGGACAATGAGCAGTTCCTC.

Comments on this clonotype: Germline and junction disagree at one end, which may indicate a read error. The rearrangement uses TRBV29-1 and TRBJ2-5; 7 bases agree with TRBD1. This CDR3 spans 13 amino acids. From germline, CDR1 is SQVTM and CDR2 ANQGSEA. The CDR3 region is CNVEVNRGETQYF. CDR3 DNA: TGCAACGTTGAAGTTAACAGGGGAGAGACCCAATACTTC. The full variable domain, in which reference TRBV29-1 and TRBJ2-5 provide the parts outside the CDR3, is SAVISQKPSRDICQRGTSLTIQCQVDSQVTMMFWYRQQPGQSLTLIATANQGSEATYESGFVIDKFPISRPNLTFSTLTVSNMSPEDSSIYLCNVEVNRGETQYFGPGTRLLVL.